Below, 5 T cell receptor beta chains from the same sample are listed, as sequenced in a study of OX40 agonist ivuxolimab in advanced cancers. Clones were read by immunoSEQ multiplex PCR, and TCRdb kept only the in-frame ones, dropping some. The repertoire holds about 80,000 clones, with approximately 85% as singletons. Sequences were derived from CD4+ or CD8+ T cells sorted from blood, sampled in a trial of the OX40 agonist ivuxolimab. Every receptor here comes from an adult with an advanced solid tumor such as melanoma, head and neck, liver or kidney cancer.

The chain carries TRBV4-2 and TRBJ1-6; tentative D call: TRBD1 (5 bases). The germline V gene encodes CDR1 LGHNA and CDR2 YNFKEQ. The length of the CDR3 is 18 residues. The germline V and J ends were trimmed by 1 base and 8 bases, with 21 bases remaining between them. CDR3: CASSQGFDSPMGYSPLHF. The CDR3 DNA sequence: TGTGCCAGCAGCCAAGGATTTGACAGCCCAATGGGTTATTCACCCCTCCACTTT.

The chain carries TRBV15 and TRBJ2-5; possibly TRBD2 for D (5 bases). V was clipped by 1 base and J by 1 base, with 13 bases between them. Germline V gene sequence: CDR1 LNHNV, CDR2 YYDKDF (reference sequence). CDR3 length: 16 residues. The CDR3 nucleotides read TGTGCCACCAGCAGAGTTGACCCCGGGGTCCAAGAGACCCAGTACTTC. Translated: CATSRVDPGVQETQYF.

This chain connects TRBV25-1 to TRBJ1-2; no definite D call. The CDR3 consists of 10 residues. Germline assignment: CDR1 MGHDK and CDR2 SYGVNS. With 6 bases removed from V and 6 bases from J, the gap between germline ends came to 5 bases. The CDR3 nucleotides read TGTGCCAGCAGCTTCAATGGCTACACCTTC. It specifies CASSFNGYTF.

This clone showed up just a few times. This rearrangement joins TRBV15 to TRBJ2-3; 7 nucleotides match TRBD2. Germline V gene lookup returns CDR1 LNHNV and CDR2 YYDKDF (reference sequence). V dropped 2 bases and J dropped 2; count of bases not matched to a gene: 4. This CDR3 is built from 15 residues. The CDR3 is CATSRPLALTDTQYF. The CDR3 DNA reads as TGTGCCACCAGCAGACCACTAGCGCTCACAGATACGCAGTATTTT.

A few counts support this clone. The V gene is TRBV5-6, the J gene TRBJ2-3; D may be TRBD2 (6 bases). CDR3 length equals 13 residues. The germline V and J ends were trimmed by 3 bases and 4 bases, with 9 bases remaining between them. CDR1 and CDR2 (germline): SGHDT, YYEEEE. The CDR3 DNA follows: TGTGCCAGCAGCTGGCGGGATTCAGATACGCAGTATTTT. Translating it yields CASSWRDSDTQYF.